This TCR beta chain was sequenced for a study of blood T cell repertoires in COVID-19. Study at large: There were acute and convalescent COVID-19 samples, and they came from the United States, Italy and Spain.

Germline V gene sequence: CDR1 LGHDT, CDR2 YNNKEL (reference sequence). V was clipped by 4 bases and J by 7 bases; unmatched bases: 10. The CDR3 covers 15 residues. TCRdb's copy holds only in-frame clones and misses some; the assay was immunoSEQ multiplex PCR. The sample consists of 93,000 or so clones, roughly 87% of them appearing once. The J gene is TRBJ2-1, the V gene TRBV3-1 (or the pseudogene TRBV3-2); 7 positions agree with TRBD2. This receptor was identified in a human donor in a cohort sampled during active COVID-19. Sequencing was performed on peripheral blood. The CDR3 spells CASSPPRGRLNEQFF. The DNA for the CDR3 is TGTGCCAGCAGCCCCCCGCGCGGGAGACTGAATGAGCAGTTCTTC.